Sequencing of this TCR beta chain was carried out in a study of T cells in Graves' hyperthyroidism and ophthalmopathy. This clonotype came up many times. Its specificity is unknown. Template material for amplifying TCR beta CDR3 regions consisted of RNA transcripts. The HTBI primer set was used in a first-round RT-PCR of the TCR CDR3. TCRdb independently ran MiXCR on the multiplex PCR reads; one entry per CDR3 protein. The table lists around 690,000 distinct CDR3 sequences, roughly 17% of them singletons. This CDR3 is 19 amino acids long. Trimming cost V 3 bases and J 0 bases, with 21 bases left between them. Stable hyperthyroidism: no ophthalmopathy progression over 18 months of follow-up. It was around 10 ml of fresh peripheral blood that supplied the PBMCs. Study-wide findings and caveats: In blood, most of the thyroid clonotypes expanded above 0.001 were also present.

Sequenced material: blood. The sequence was obtained from a man aged 50 to 60 with Graves' hyperthyroidism. V and J are TRBV12-3 or TRBV12-4 and TRBJ2-4; either TRBD1 or TRBD2 may fit D (6 bases each). DNA of the CDR3: TGTGCCAGCAGTTTTGTGGGTTGGGGGGCCCCACAAGCCAAAAACATTCAGTACTTC. Translated, it gives CASSFVGWGAPQAKNIQYF.